The 7 T cell receptor beta chains below come from one sample, sequenced in a study of T cells in tuberculosis. The time point was: new active TB diagnosis, blood taken before or within 7 days of starting treatment. Method: immunoSEQ multiplex PCR; TCRdb's copy keeps in-frame clones and lacks some. The table lists 30,000 to 40,000 clones, roughly 93% of them singletons, with 9.5% to 12% in the top ten. Sequencing was performed on PBMCs, taken at tuberculosis diagnosis. The source of these receptors is an adult with tuberculosis.

The J gene is TRBJ1-2, the V gene TRBV27, with TRBD1 identical over 7 bases. This CDR3 is 12 amino acids long. Germline V gene data show CDR1 as MNHEY and CDR2 as SMNVEV (reference sequence). The V segment lost 5 bases and the J segment 6 bases; nucleotides outside the gene matches: 3. The CDR3 spells CASSGGTDGYTF. The CDR3 nucleotides read TGTGCCAGCAGTGGAGGGACAGATGGCTACACCTTC.

This chain connects TRBV28 to TRBJ2-3; TRBD2 matches 7 bases. CDR3 length: 17 amino acids. Germline CDR1 reads MDHEN; CDR2 reads SYDVKM. Trimming at V came to 2 bases and at J to 4 bases, leaving 12 bases not matched to a gene. CDR3 sequence: CASSLVRGSPPSDTQYF. The CDR3 DNA reads as TGTGCCAGCAGTTTAGTGCGCGGGAGTCCCCCGTCAGATACGCAGTATTTT.

This clone was seen once. The V call is TRBV28, the J call TRBJ2-1; 9 bases agree with TRBD2. In germline, CDR1 is MDHEN, CDR2 SYDVKM. Unmatched junction bases numbered 13, after V lost 5 bases and J lost 2 bases. The CDR3 is 18 amino acids. The CDR3 loop is CASSPFDLAGFPYNEQFF. For the CDR3, the DNA is TGTGCCAGCAGTCCGTTTGACCTAGCGGGGTTTCCCTACAATGAGCAGTTCTTC.

This clone was found once. This chain uses TRBV5-1 with TRBJ2-2; 12 bases agree with TRBD2. This CDR3 is 20 amino acids long. J was trimmed by 1 base and V by 0 bases; bases with no gene match: 10. Germline CDR1 reads SGHRS; CDR2 reads YFSETQ. The CDR3 bases are TGCGCCAGCAGCTTGGAACTTGTGGGACTAGCGGGCAAGAACACCGGGGAGCTGTTTTTT. Its translation is CASSLELVGLAGKNTGELFF.

The chain carries TRBV5-1 and TRBJ2-7; 9 nucleotides match TRBD1. CDR3 size: 15 residues. J was trimmed by 5 bases and V by 4 bases; bases with no gene match: 10. Germline V CDR1 and CDR2: SGHRS, YFSETQ. CDR3 in DNA: TGCGCCAGCAGCGAGGAGGGACAGGGTACTGACGAGCAGTACTTC. Protein sequence: CASSEEGQGTDEQYF.

The V call is TRBV18, the J call TRBJ2-7; possibly TRBD1 for D (6 bases). Germline V gene data show CDR1 as KGHSH and CDR2 as LQKENI. Trimming pared 1 base from V and 0 bases from J, leaving 10 bases between. The CDR3 has 15 amino acids. The CDR3 protein is CASSPQDSFSYEQYF. As DNA, the CDR3 is TGTGCCAGCTCACCACAGGACAGCTTCTCCTACGAGCAGTACTTC.

CDR3 nucleotides: TGTGCCAGTAGTATAGGGCAGGGATTTTGGGCTTTCTTT. This codes for CASSIGQGFWAFF. The chain carries TRBV19 and TRBJ1-1, with a weak D call TRBD1 (5 bases). Germline V gives CDR1 LNHDA, CDR2 SQIVND (reference sequence). CDR3 size: 13 residues. Trimming removed 1 base from V and 11 bases from J, with 14 bases in between.